A few counts support the clone carrying this T cell receptor beta chain. Its antigen is not known. These data belong to a study of T-cell reconstitution after alpha-beta-depleted transplantation in children. Overall study findings and caveats: Certain patients had high TCRbeta diversity at day 60, and it came from recipient T cells and thymic progenitors that survived. Most T-cell counts and diversity one year after the transplant came from T cells that were newly produced. The origin of alpha-beta T cells about two months after transplant was reportedly several hundred expanded graft clones.

The library targeted TCRbeta and was prepared with unique molecular identifiers. In TCRdb, the PCR reads were re-called with MiXCR into one record per CDR3 protein. The sample yields around 420,000 distinct CDR3 sequences, around 15% seen once. This sample comprised PBMCs, mostly from graft donor cells, obtained 360 days after TCRalphabeta/CD19-depleted stem cell transplant. This TCR derives from a boy under two years old who had a stem cell transplant for Wiskott-Aldrich syndrome, so the T cells may come from the graft donor.

As DNA, the CDR3 is TGCAGTGCTCGAAATGACAGGTTCGGTGAGCAGTTCTTC. Translated, it gives CSARNDRFGEQFF. V and J are TRBV20-1 and TRBJ2-1, with D tentatively TRBD1 (6 bases). V gave up 5 bases and J gave up 9 bases, with 17 bases separating them. The CDR3 sequence is 13 residues long. Germline-derived CDR1 and CDR2 are DFQATT and SNEGSKA (reference sequence).